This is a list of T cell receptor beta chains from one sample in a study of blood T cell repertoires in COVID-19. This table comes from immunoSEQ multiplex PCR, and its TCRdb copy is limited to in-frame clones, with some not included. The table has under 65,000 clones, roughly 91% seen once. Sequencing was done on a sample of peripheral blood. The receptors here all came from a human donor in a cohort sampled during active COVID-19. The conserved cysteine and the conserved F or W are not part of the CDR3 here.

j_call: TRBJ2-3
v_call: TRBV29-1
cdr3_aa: SVPDRQRTDTQY

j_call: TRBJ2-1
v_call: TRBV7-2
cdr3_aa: ASSLSFSGRASYPVQF

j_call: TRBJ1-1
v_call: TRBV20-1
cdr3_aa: SASREGAF

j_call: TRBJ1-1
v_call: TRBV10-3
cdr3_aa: AISQGFGGTEAF

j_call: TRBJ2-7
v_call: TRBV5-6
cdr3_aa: ASSLGGDYYEQY

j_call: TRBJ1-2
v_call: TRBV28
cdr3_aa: ASRGTGTGLHHGYT

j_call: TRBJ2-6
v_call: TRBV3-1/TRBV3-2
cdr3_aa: ASSLQGAGANVLT

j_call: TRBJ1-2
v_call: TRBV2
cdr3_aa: ASSRQDGYT

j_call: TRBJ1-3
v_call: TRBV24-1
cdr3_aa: ATSDSLPSGNTIY

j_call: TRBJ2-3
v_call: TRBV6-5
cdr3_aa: ASIRTSGVVDTQY

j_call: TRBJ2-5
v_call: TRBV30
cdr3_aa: AWSSGGPQETQY

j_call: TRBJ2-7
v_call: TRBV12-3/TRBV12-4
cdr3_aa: ASRTTGSYEQY

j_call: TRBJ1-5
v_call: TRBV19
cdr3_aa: ASSLPSGGNQPQH

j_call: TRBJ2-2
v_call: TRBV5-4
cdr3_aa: ASSLGTGGTGELF

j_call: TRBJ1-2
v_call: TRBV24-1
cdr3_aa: ATSDPTGFDYGYT

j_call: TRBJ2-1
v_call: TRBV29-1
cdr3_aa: SVDEANEQF

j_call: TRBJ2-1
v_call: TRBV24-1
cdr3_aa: ATSDLGGTSYNEQF

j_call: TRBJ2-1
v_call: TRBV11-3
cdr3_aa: ASSARTSGIYNEQF

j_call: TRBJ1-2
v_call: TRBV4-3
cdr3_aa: ASSQDQGAVGYT

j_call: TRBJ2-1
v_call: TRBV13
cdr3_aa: ASSLGGGTGNNEQF

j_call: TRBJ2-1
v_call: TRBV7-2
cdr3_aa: ASSRTSYNEQF

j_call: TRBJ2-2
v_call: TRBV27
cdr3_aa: ASSSRQTTGELF

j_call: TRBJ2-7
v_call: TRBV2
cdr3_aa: ASRGDRYSYEQY

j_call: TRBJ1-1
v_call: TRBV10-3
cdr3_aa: AIREREANTEAF

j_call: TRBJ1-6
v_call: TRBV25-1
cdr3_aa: ASSAQNAGTLH

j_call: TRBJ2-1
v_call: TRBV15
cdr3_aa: ATSRRGAPTEQF

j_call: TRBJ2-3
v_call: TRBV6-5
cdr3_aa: ASIRTSGFTDTQY

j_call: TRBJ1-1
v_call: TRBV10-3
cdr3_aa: AVKGLGQNTEAF

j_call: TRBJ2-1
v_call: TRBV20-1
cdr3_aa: SASRGSSYNEQF

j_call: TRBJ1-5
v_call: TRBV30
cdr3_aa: AWSVLRAGNQPQH

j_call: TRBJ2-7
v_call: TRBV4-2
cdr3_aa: ASSQVWAGSYEQY

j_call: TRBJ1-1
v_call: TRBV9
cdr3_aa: ASRRQGTANTEAF

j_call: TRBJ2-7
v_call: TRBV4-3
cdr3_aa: ASSHAVAGETYEQY

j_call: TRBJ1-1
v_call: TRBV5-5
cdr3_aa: ASSPWTGLNTEAF

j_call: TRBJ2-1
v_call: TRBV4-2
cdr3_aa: ASSLREQLDEQF

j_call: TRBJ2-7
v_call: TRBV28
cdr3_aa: ASSPSASYEQY

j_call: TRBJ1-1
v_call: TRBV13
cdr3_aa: ASSSTTGENTEAF

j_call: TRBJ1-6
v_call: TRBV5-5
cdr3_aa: ASSLTGQGSSYNSPLH

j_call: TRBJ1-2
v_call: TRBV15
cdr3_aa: ATSRDLEGANGYT

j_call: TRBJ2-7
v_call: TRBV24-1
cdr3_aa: ATSDGGTVEQY

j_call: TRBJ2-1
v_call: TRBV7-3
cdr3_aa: ASSPRPGTGVGQKHNEQF

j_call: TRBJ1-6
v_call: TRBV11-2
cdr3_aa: ASSDGSKHGGADSPLH

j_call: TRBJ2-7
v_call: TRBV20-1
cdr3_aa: SASRAGVSYEQY

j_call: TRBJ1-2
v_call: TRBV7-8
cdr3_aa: ASSIWTGKDDYGYT

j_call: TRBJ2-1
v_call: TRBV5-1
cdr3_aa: ASSLMTGGYYNEQF

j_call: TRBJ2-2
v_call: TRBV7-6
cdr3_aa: ASSLERTGHLTGELF

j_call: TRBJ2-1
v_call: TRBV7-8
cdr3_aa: ASSLAQGNSYNEQF

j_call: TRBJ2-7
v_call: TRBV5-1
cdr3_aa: ASSFSGFSYEQY

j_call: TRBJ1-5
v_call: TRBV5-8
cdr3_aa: ASEHGKGIAYQPQH

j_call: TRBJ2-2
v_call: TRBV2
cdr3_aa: ASSEVRGPTGELF

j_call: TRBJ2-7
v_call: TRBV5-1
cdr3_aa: ASRVSSYEQY

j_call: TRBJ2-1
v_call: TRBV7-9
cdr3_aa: ASSHIVGEQF